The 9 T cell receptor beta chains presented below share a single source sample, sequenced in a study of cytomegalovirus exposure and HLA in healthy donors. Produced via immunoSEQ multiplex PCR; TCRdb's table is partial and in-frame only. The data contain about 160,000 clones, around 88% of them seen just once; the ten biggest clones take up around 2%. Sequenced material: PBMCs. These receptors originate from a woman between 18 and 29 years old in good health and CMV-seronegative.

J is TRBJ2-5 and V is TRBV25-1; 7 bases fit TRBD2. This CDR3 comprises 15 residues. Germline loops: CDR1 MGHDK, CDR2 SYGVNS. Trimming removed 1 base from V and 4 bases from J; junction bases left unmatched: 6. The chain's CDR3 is CASSEWGPGGETQYF. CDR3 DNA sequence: TGTGCCAGCAGTGAATGGGGACCGGGGGGAGAGACCCAGTACTTC.

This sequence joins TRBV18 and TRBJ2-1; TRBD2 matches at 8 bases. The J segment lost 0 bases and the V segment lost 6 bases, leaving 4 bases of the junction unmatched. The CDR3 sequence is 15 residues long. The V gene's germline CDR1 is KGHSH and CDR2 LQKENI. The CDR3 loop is CASSRGGSSYNEQFF. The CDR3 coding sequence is TGTGCCAGCTCCCGGGGGGGGAGCTCCTACAATGAGCAGTTCTTC.

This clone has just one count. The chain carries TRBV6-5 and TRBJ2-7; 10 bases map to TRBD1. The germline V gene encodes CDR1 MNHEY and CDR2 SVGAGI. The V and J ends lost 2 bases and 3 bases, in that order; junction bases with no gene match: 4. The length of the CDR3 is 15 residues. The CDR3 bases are TGTGCCAGCAGTTACAGGGACAGGGGCGTCTACGAGCAGTACTTC. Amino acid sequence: CASSYRDRGVYEQYF.

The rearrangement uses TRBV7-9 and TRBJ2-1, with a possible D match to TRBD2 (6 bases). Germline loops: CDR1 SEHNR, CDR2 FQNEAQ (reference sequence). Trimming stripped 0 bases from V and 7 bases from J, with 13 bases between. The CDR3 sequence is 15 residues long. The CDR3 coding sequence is TGTGCCAGCAGCTTAGCGGTCAGGGCGGGGAATGAGCAGTTCTTC. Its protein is CASSLAVRAGNEQFF.

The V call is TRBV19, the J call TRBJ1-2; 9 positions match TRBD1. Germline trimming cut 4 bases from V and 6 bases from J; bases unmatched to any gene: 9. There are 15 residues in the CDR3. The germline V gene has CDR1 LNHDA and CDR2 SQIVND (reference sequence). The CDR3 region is CASSTYGQGRDGYTF. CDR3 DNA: TGTGCCAGTAGTACCTACGGACAGGGGAGGGATGGCTACACCTTC.

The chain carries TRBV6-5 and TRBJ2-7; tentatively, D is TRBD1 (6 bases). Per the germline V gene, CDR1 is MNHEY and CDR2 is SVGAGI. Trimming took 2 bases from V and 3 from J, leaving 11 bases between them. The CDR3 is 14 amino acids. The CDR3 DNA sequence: TGTGCCAGCAGTTACAAGACAGGATTCTACGAGCAGTACTTC. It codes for CASSYKTGFYEQYF.

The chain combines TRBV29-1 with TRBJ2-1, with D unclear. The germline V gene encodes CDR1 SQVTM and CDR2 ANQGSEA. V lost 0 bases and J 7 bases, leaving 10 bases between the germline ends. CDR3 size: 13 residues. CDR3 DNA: TGCAGCGTTGAAGATACTCGCGTTAATGAGCAGTTCTTC. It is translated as CSVEDTRVNEQFF.

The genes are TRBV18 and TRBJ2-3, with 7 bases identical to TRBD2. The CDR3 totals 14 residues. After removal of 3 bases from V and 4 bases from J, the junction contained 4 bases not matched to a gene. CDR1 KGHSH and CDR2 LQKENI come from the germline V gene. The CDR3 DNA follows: TGTGCCAGCTCACCTACTAGCGTTGCAGATACGCAGTATTTT. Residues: CASSPTSVADTQYF.

The CDR3 loop is CSVRGQGDGYTF. The DNA of the CDR3 is TGCAGCGTTCGCGGACAGGGCGATGGCTACACCTTC. V usage is TRBV29-1 and J usage is TRBJ1-2; TRBD1 matches at 8 bases. Germline CDR1 is SQVTM and CDR2 is ANQGSEA. V trimming: 5 bases; J trimming: 6 bases; junction bases outside the gene matches: 5. The CDR3 runs to 12 residues.